The rows below give T cell receptor beta chains drawn from one sample of a study of blood T cell repertoires in COVID-19. Only in-frame clones appear in the TCRdb table, and some are missing; sequencing was by immunoSEQ multiplex PCR. In the table there are about 120,000 clones, about 87% of which are singletons. Sequenced: peripheral blood. The receptors derive from a woman in her forties or fifties with acute or convalescent COVID-19. Both conserved end residues are part of each CDR3. A D gene is named only where the DNA matches it firmly. For some rows the clone size is stated as once, few or many, or as a class when expanded; others skip it.

TRBD1,TRBV5-1,TRBJ1-5,NA,TGCGCCAGCAGCCGAACAGGGGGATTAGATCAGCCCCAGCATTTT,CASSRTGGLDQPQHF
NA,TRBV9,TRBJ2-1,NA,TGTGCCAGCAGCGCTCGACTTGACTCCTACAATGAGCAGTTCTTC,CASSARLDSYNEQFF
TRBD2,TRBV28,TRBJ2-1,NA,TGTGCCAGCAGCCAGACTAGCGGGACATACAATGAGCAGTTCTTC,CASSQTSGTYNEQFF
TRBD2,TRBV4-3,TRBJ2-4,NA,TGCGCCAGCAGCCAAGATTGGGACGCCGGGAGGCAAAACATTCAGTACTTC,CASSQDWDAGRQNIQYF
TRBD1,TRBV27,TRBJ1-1,once,TGTGCCAGCAGTTTACACAGGGGGACGACTGAAGCTTTCTTT,CASSLHRGTTEAFF
NA,TRBV7-2,TRBJ2-7,NA,TGTGCCAGCAGCTTAGAAGCCCTAAGCTCCTACGAGCAGTACTTC,CASSLEALSSYEQYF
NA,TRBV5-5,TRBJ1-5,NA,TGTGCCAGCAGCTTGGAGCAGGGGATAAGTCAGCCCCAGCATTTT,CASSLEQGISQPQHF
NA,TRBV24-1,TRBJ2-5,NA,TGTGCCACCAGTGACGGTGGAGGGATTCGAACCCAGTACTTC,CATSDGGGIRTQYF
TRBD2,TRBV10-3,TRBJ2-3,NA,TGTGCCATCAGTGAGCCGGAAGGGAGCGGGGGATCAGATACGCAGTATTTT,CAISEPEGSGGSDTQYF
TRBD1,TRBV6-2/TRBV6-3,TRBJ1-2,NA,TGTGCCAGCAGTGGCCGGGACAGGGCCCCGTACGGCTATGGCTACACCTTC,CASSGRDRAPYGYGYTF
NA,TRBV20-1,TRBJ2-2,NA,TGCAGTGCTAGTCACACAGTGACCGGGGAGCTGTTTTTT,CSASHTVTGELFF
TRBD2,TRBV7-6,TRBJ2-2,NA,TGTGCCAGCAGCCGACAGACTAGCGGAAGAGAAACCGGGGAGCTGTTTTTT,CASSRQTSGRETGELFF
NA,TRBV11-2,TRBJ1-2,NA,TGTGCCAGCAGCTTAACCAGGGGAAACTATGGCTACACCTTC,CASSLTRGNYGYTF
TRBD1,TRBV5-4,TRBJ1-2,NA,TGTGCCAGCAGCTACTCAGGGGGGCTTCCTGGCTACACCTTC,CASSYSGGLPGYTF
TRBD1,TRBV18,TRBJ1-4,NA,TGTGCCAGCTCAAACCTGCCGGGACAGGGTGGAGAAAAACTGTTTTTT,CASSNLPGQGGEKLFF
NA,TRBV9,TRBJ2-1,NA,TGTGCCAGCAGCTCCGGCTCCAGGGGGGATGAGCAGTTCTTC,CASSSGSRGDEQFF
TRBD1,TRBV7-3,TRBJ1-2,NA,TGTGCCAGCAGCCCTGGACAGGGGGCAGGCTATGGCTACACCTTC,CASSPGQGAGYGYTF
NA,TRBV19,TRBJ2-3,NA,TGTGCCAGTAGGCGGGGTCTCGTGGGGGATACGCAGTATTTT,CASRRGLVGDTQYF
NA,TRBV30,TRBJ1-1,NA,TGTGCCTGGACGGGAGCAAGTGAAGACACTGAAGCTTTCTTT,CAWTGASEDTEAFF
NA,TRBV3-1/TRBV3-2,TRBJ1-2,NA,TGTGCCAGCAGCCAAGGAGGGCATCGGGCTAACTATGGCTACACCTTC,CASSQGGHRANYGYTF
NA,TRBV6-5,TRBJ1-2,NA,TGTGCCAGTATGGGCGGGGTCTATGGCTACACCTTC,CASMGGVYGYTF
NA,TRBV25-1,TRBJ1-5,NA,TGTGCCAGCAGTGAGGGGAGTGGGGTCAATCAGCCCCAGCATTTT,CASSEGSGVNQPQHF
TRBD2,TRBV6-5,TRBJ2-3,NA,TGTGCCACCTTTCCAAGGCGGGGGGCCACAGATACGCAGTATTTT,CATFPRRGATDTQYF
TRBD2,TRBV9,TRBJ2-2,NA,TGTGCCAGCAGCGATCGGGCTAGCGGGCTACTCACCGGGGAGCTGTTTTTT,CASSDRASGLLTGELFF
NA,TRBV18,TRBJ2-2,NA,TGTGCCAGCTCTGCGACAGAAACCGGGTTTGGGTTTTTT,CASSATETGFGFF
NA,TRBV12-3/TRBV12-4,TRBJ1-4,few,TGTGCCAGCAGTTTACAACAGACCGAAAAACTGTTTTTT,CASSLQQTEKLFF
NA,TRBV30,TRBJ2-7,few,TGTGCCTGGAGTGTGGGCGGGACCTACGAGCAGTACTTC,CAWSVGGTYEQYF
NA,TRBV30,TRBJ1-3,NA,TGTGCCTGGGGACTAGGTAGTCTCCCTGGAAACACCATATATTTT,CAWGLGSLPGNTIYF
NA,TRBV2,TRBJ1-2,few,TGTGCCAGTTCCCCCTTACAGGGCCTGGGGGGCTACACCTTC,CASSPLQGLGGYTF
NA,TRBV25-1,TRBJ2-5,NA,TGTGCCAGCCAGGGGAGCCCCCTCGAGACCCAGTACTTC,CASQGSPLETQYF
NA,TRBV27,TRBJ2-7,NA,TGTGCCAGCAGCCGTCTGGGCCGCCTCTCCGAGCAGTACTTC,CASSRLGRLSEQYF
NA,TRBV14,TRBJ1-6,NA,TGTGCCAGCAGCCGCCAACAGGGAGAACCCCTCCACTTT,CASSRQQGEPLHF
TRBD1,TRBV2,TRBJ1-6,NA,TGTGCCAGCAGTAACACAGGGGGATCCTATAATTCACCCCTCCACTTT,CASSNTGGSYNSPLHF
NA,TRBV6-2/TRBV6-3,TRBJ2-7,NA,TGTGCCAGCAGTTACTCGAAGCCGGTATCCTACGAGCAGTACTTC,CASSYSKPVSYEQYF
TRBD2,TRBV7-7,TRBJ2-7,NA,TGTGCCAGCAGCATGAGAGCGGGGGCCTCCTACGAGCAGTACTTC,CASSMRAGASYEQYF
NA,TRBV18,TRBJ2-3,NA,TGTGCCAGTCAACAGGGGAGGATGACAGATACGCAGTATTTT,CASQQGRMTDTQYF
NA,TRBV2,TRBJ1-5,NA,TGTGCCAGCAGTCCCGGGACACACAGCAATCAGCCCCAGCATTTT,CASSPGTHSNQPQHF
NA,TRBV10-2,TRBJ1-2,NA,TGCGCCAGCAGTGAGTCCGGCCCAGGCCCTCTTAACTATGGCTACACCTTC,CASSESGPGPLNYGYTF
TRBD1,TRBV5-6,TRBJ1-2,NA,TGTGCCAGCAGGATGGGACAGGGGGCTGATGGCTACACCTTC,CASRMGQGADGYTF
TRBD1,TRBV7-3,TRBJ2-3,NA,TGTGCCAGCAGCTCAGCACAGGGGAAAGATACGCAGTATTTT,CASSSAQGKDTQYF
NA,TRBV6-5,TRBJ2-7,NA,TGTGCCAGCAGTAATAGGCGTTCGGGGGAGCAGTACTTC,CASSNRRSGEQYF
TRBD2,TRBV3-1/TRBV3-2,TRBJ2-2,NA,TGTGCCAGCAGCCACGAGCGGGAGTACACCGGGGAGCTGTTTTTT,CASSHEREYTGELFF
TRBD1,TRBV7-3,TRBJ2-3,NA,TGTGCCAGCAGCATCGGACAGGGGGCAGGCACAGATACGCAGTATTTT,CASSIGQGAGTDTQYF
TRBD1,TRBV11-3,TRBJ1-2,NA,TGTGCCAGCAGCTTAGCCGGGGACAGGGGGACCTATGGCTACACCTTC,CASSLAGDRGTYGYTF
NA,TRBV2,TRBJ1-1,NA,TGTGCCAGCAAAACGGACAGTAACACTGAAGCTTTCTTT,CASKTDSNTEAFF
NA,TRBV19,TRBJ1-1,NA,TGTGCCAGTAGTATCTGGAGCAGGAACACTGAAGCTTTCTTT,CASSIWSRNTEAFF
NA,TRBV9,TRBJ1-3,few,TGTGCCAGCAGCGTAGCCCCTGGGACATCTGGAAACACCATATATTTT,CASSVAPGTSGNTIYF
NA,TRBV7-8,TRBJ1-1,NA,TGTGCCAGCAGAACAGGGTATACTGAAGCTTTCTTT,CASRTGYTEAFF
TRBD1,TRBV7-9,TRBJ1-6,NA,TGTGCCAGCAGCTTAGGGTCGGGACAGTCACCCCTCCACTTT,CASSLGSGQSPLHF
NA,TRBV3-1/TRBV3-2,TRBJ2-2,NA,TGTGCCAGCAGGGGACAAAACACCGGGGAGCTGTTTTTT,CASRGQNTGELFF
NA,TRBV7-9,TRBJ1-2,NA,TGTGCCAGCAGCGTCTCAGGATCCTATGGCTACACCTTC,CASSVSGSYGYTF
NA,TRBV7-7,TRBJ2-3,NA,TGTGCCAGCAGCTCACGCTGGGGCGGAGATACGCAGTATTTT,CASSSRWGGDTQYF
NA,TRBV9,TRBJ1-5,NA,TGTGCCAGCAGCGTAGGAAGGGGTAACAATCAGCCCCAGCATTTT,CASSVGRGNNQPQHF
NA,TRBV19,TRBJ1-6,NA,TGTGCCACTCAACCGAACGGGGTCTATAATTCACCCCTCCACTTT,CATQPNGVYNSPLHF